These 28 T cell receptor beta chains share one sample of origin, sequenced in a study of cytomegalovirus exposure and HLA in healthy donors. This PCR relied on a set of 60 Vbeta primers and 13 Jbeta primers. Profiled with immunoSEQ multiplex PCR; TCRdb holds only in-frame clones, not every one. This table has approximately 140,000 clones, approximately 67% appearing once. What was sequenced was PBMCs. These receptors were collected from a woman aged 55-70 years in good health and CMV-seronegative.

This chain links TRBV19 with TRBJ2-3; 10 bases are a match to TRBD2. CDR3 size: 15 residues. V lost 3 bases to trimming and J lost 1 base; unmatched junction nucleotides: 1. In germline, CDR1 is LNHDA, CDR2 SQIVND (reference sequence). The CDR3 coding sequence is TGTGCCAGTAGTATCGGGACTAGCGGCACAGATACGCAGTATTTT. This codes for CASSIGTSGTDTQYF.

CDR3 nucleotides: TGTGCCAGCAGCCTGGGACAGGGGGCCGTTGGAAACACCATATATTTT. Protein product: CASSLGQGAVGNTIYF. The rearrangement links TRBV5-5 to TRBJ1-3, with 12 bases that match TRBD1. The CDR3 length is 16 residues. Germline assignment: CDR1 SGHKS and CDR2 YYEKEE (reference sequence). V lost 4 bases to trimming and J lost 3 bases; unmatched junction nucleotides: 5.

The V gene is TRBV6-4, the J gene TRBJ2-2; 9 positions agree with TRBD2. This CDR3 comprises 16 residues. Germline values: CDR1 MRHNA, CDR2 SNTAGT. J lost 2 bases, V lost 6 bases, and 7 bases had no gene match. The CDR3 loop is CASSVTSGANTGELFF. DNA of the CDR3: TGTGCCAGCAGCGTGACTAGCGGAGCTAACACCGGGGAGCTGTTTTTT.

The chain combines TRBV7-9 with TRBJ1-1; D is ambiguous. V lost 5 bases to trimming and J lost 8 bases, with 18 bases between them. The CDR3 consists of 14 residues. CDR1 is SEHNR and CDR2 is FQNEAQ in the germline V gene (reference sequence). The DNA of the CDR3 is TGTGCCAGCAGCCAAACGGGAGTGGCGGGAGAAGCTTTCTTT. Its translation: CASSQTGVAGEAFF.

V usage is TRBV6-6 and J usage is TRBJ2-2; D gene uncertain. Between the trimmed V and J ends, which lost 6 bases and 6 bases, there was a span of 8 bases. The germline V gene encodes CDR1 MNHNY and CDR2 SVGAGI (reference sequence). The CDR3 has 12 amino acids. CDR3 bases: TGTGCCAGCAGCCCCTTCCCCGGGGAGCTGTTTTTT. Translation gives CASSPFPGELFF.

In its sample, this clone was seen once. The gene calls are TRBV5-1 and TRBJ1-4; D gene uncertain. The V end was cut by 2 bases, the J end by 8 bases, with 16 bases between. The CDR3 runs 15 residues. Germline assignment: CDR1 SGHRS and CDR2 YFSETQ. CDR3 loop: CASSLRGMFREKLFF. The CDR3 DNA reads TGCGCCAGCAGCTTACGAGGGATGTTTCGCGAAAAACTGTTTTTT. Variable domain in full (rest from reference TRBV5-1 and TRBJ1-4): KAGVTQTPRYLIKTRGQQVTLSCSPISGHRSVSWYQQTPGQGLQFLFEYFSETQRNKGNFPGRFSGRQFSNSRSEMNVSTLELGDSALYLCASSLRGMFREKLFFGSGTQLSVL.

The chain links TRBV5-1 to TRBJ2-7, with D possibly matching TRBD2 (6 bases). The germline V gene has CDR1 SGHRS and CDR2 YFSETQ. CDR3 length equals 14 residues. The V end was cut by 2 bases, the J end by 3 bases, with 12 bases between. The CDR3 loop reads CASSLGAGIYEQYF. CDR3 nucleotides: TGCGCCAGCAGCTTAGGTGCGGGGATCTACGAGCAGTACTTC.

The V and J genes are TRBV7-6 and TRBJ2-1; possible D gene TRBD2, 5 bases. The CDR3 is 13 residues long. V was shortened by 5 bases and J by 10 bases, with 15 bases between the two germline ends. Germline V gene data show CDR1 as SGHVS and CDR2 as FNYEAQ. The CDR3 here is CASSADLRGEQFF. The CDR3 DNA is TGTGCCAGCAGCGCGGACCTACGAGGGGAGCAGTTCTTC. The whole variable domain, filled in from reference TRBV7-6 and TRBJ2-1, reads GAGVSQSPRYKVTKRGQDVALRCDPISGHVSLYWYRQALGQGPEFLTYFNYEAQQDKSGLPNDRFSAERPEGSISTLTIQRTEQRDSAMYRCASSADLRGEQFFGPGTRLTVL.

The chain is built from TRBV10-3 and TRBJ2-1; 7 nucleotides agree with TRBD2. Trimming took 6 bases from V and 5 from J; bases not matched to a gene: 16. The germline V gene encodes CDR1 ENHRY and CDR2 SYGVKD. The CDR3 length is 17 residues. The CDR3 nucleotides read TGTGCCATCAGGGATGAGGGCGGGGGAAAAAGGGACAATGAGCAGTTCTTC. The encoded protein is CAIRDEGGGKRDNEQFF.

This chain connects TRBV14 to TRBJ1-2, with 8 bases fitting TRBD1. There are 14 residues in the CDR3. Germline V gene lookup returns CDR1 SGHDN and CDR2 FVKESK. Trimming at V came to 3 bases and at J to 4 bases, leaving 4 bases not matched to a gene. The CDR3 DNA sequence: TGTGCCAGCAGCCAGACAGGGGCCGGCTATGGCTACACCTTC. Its translation: CASSQTGAGYGYTF.

The chain combines TRBV9 with TRBJ2-7; 10 bases are a match to TRBD2. The V gene end was trimmed by 0 bases and the J gene end by 3 bases; junction bases not matched to a gene: 6. The CDR3 covers 16 residues. The germline V gene has CDR1 SGDLS and CDR2 YYNGEE. This chain's CDR3 is CASSVGTSGTYYEQYF. In DNA form, the CDR3 reads TGTGCCAGCAGCGTAGGGACTAGCGGTACATACTACGAGCAGTACTTC.

V gene TRBV9 combines with J gene TRBJ1-6; maybe TRBD1 (6 bases). V lost 0 bases, J lost 10 bases, and 11 bases lay in between. Per germline, CDR1 SGDLS and CDR2 YYNGEE. The CDR3 loop spans 14 amino acids. The CDR3 protein is CASSVATGKSPLHF. In DNA form, the CDR3 reads TGTGCCAGCAGCGTAGCCACAGGGAAGTCACCCCTCCACTTT.

The table lists this clone with a few counts. This specimen includes other DNA sequences encoding the same CDR3. The chain recombines TRBV27 with TRBJ1-1; D ambiguous. CDR3 size: 13 residues. Germline CDR1 is MNHEY and CDR2 is SMNVEV (reference sequence). V shed 4 bases and J shed 2 bases, with 8 bases lying between them. Here the CDR3 reads CASSSGLNTEAFF. The DNA for the CDR3 is TGTGCCAGCAGTTCAGGATTAAACACTGAAGCTTTCTTT.

This chain uses TRBV7-9 with TRBJ2-3; no firm D call. This CDR3 region has 14 residues. Germline V lookup: CDR1 SEHNR, CDR2 FQNEAQ (reference sequence). Trimming stripped 1 base from V and 4 bases from J, with 9 bases between. CDR3 bases: TGTGCCAGCAGCTTAGGGTCGGTGGCAGATACGCAGTATTTT. This sequence encodes CASSLGSVADTQYF.

This clone came up a few times. The chain joins TRBV9 to TRBJ2-1, with D possibly TRBD2 on 6 matching bases. CDR1 is SGDLS, CDR2 YYNGEE, per germline. This CDR3 comprises 13 residues. V lost 0 bases and J 7 bases, leaving 8 bases between the germline ends. The CDR3 nucleotides read TGTGCCAGCAGCGTAGGGGGGACTAATGAGCAGTTCTTC. This encodes CASSVGGTNEQFF. Filled out from reference TRBV9 and TRBJ2-1, the complete variable domain reads DSGVTQTPKHLITATGQRVTLRCSPRSGDLSVYWYQQSLDQGLQFLIQYYNGEERAKGNILERFSAQQFPDLHSELNLSSLELGDSALYFCASSVGGTNEQFFGPGTRLTVL.

This chain joins TRBV2 and TRBJ2-3; D gene ambiguous. This CDR3 has 16 amino acids. Deletions cut 4 bases from V and 0 bases from J, with 14 bases between. The germline CDR1 and CDR2 sequences are SNHLY and FYNNEI. The CDR3 DNA reads as TGTGCCAGCAGTGCCTCGGTCCTTCAAAGCACAGATACGCAGTATTTT. This sequence encodes CASSASVLQSTDTQYF.

This clone came up a few times. The genes are TRBV7-2 and TRBJ2-7; weak D call: TRBD2 (6 bases). CDR1 is SGHTA and CDR2 is FQGNSA in the germline V gene. This CDR3 comprises 15 residues. Trimming removed 1 base from V and 2 bases from J, with 12 bases in between. CDR3 region: CASSLGGSGTYEQYF. In DNA, the CDR3 is TGTGCCAGCAGCTTAGGGGGTAGCGGAACCTACGAGCAGTACTTC.

CDR3 residues: CASSQGTIAGASYEQYF. CDR3 DNA: TGCGCCAGCAGCCAAGGTACTATTGCGGGAGCCTCCTACGAGCAGTACTTC. The chain couples TRBV4-1 to TRBJ2-7, with TRBD2 identical over 7 bases. The CDR3 runs 17 residues. Germline values: CDR1 MGHRA, CDR2 YSYEKL. V shed 1 base and J 0 bases; nucleotides not matched to a gene: 9.

The rearrangement joins TRBV5-1 to TRBJ1-2; 9 positions match TRBD1. Losses at the gene ends were 0 bases for V and 6 bases for J; bases not matched to a gene: 3. Germline V lookup: CDR1 SGHRS, CDR2 YFSETQ. The CDR3 spans 14 residues. The CDR3 here is CASSLGDRDDGYTF. The CDR3 nucleotides are TGCGCCAGCAGCTTGGGGGACAGGGATGATGGCTACACCTTC.

The gene calls are TRBV9 and TRBJ2-3; D is possibly TRBD2 (6 bases). Trimming stripped 4 bases from V and 0 bases from J, with 12 bases between. Germline CDR1 SGDLS, CDR2 YYNGEE. This CDR3 spans 15 amino acids. The CDR3 sequence: CASSPRELSTDTQYF. DNA for the CDR3: TGTGCCAGCAGCCCCCGGGAGCTTAGCACAGATACGCAGTATTTT.

This clone was recorded once. V usage is TRBV9 and J usage is TRBJ2-3; 10 nucleotides line up with TRBD2. This CDR3 is 20 amino acids long. Germline values: CDR1 SGDLS, CDR2 YYNGEE. Trimming cost V 0 bases and J 1 base; bases outside gene matches: 14. In DNA, the CDR3 is TGTGCCAGCAGCGTAGGGCCTGGAGCGGGGGGGCTAGGTCGCACAGATACGCAGTATTTT. Protein product: CASSVGPGAGGLGRTDTQYF.

This clone ranks as medium-sized. The chain joins TRBV5-5 to TRBJ1-4; possible D gene TRBD1, 6 bases. The length of the CDR3 is 15 residues. Trimming took off 0 bases at V and 7 bases at J, with 13 bases between the two ends. CDR1 SGHKS and CDR2 YYEKEE come from the germline V gene (reference sequence). CDR3 nucleotide sequence: TGTGCCAGCAGCTTGGATGCCAGGGGCGGTGAAAAACTGTTTTTT. Residues: CASSLDARGGEKLFF. The whole variable domain, remainder taken from reference TRBV5-5 and TRBJ1-4, is DAGVTQSPTHLIKTRGQQVTLRCSPISGHKSVSWYQQVLGQGPQFIFQYYEKEERGRGNFPDRFSARQFPNYSSELNVNALLLGDSALYLCASSLDARGGEKLFFGSGTQLSVL.

This clone has only a few counts. The chain is built from TRBV5-6 and TRBJ2-7, with D possibly matching TRBD1 (5 bases). CDR1 SGHDT and CDR2 YYEEEE come from the germline V gene. The CDR3 loop spans 13 amino acids. Trimming left V 1 base short and J 5 bases short, with 10 bases between. The DNA for the CDR3 is TGTGCCAGCAGCTTGTCTAGGGGAAACGAGCAGTACTTC. This codes for CASSLSRGNEQYF.

This clone came up once. J is TRBJ2-1 and V is TRBV7-8; D unclear. Trimming took off 2 bases at V and 6 bases at J, with 5 bases between the two ends. This CDR3 is built from 12 residues. Germline V gene data show CDR1 as SGHVS and CDR2 as FQNEAQ. The CDR3 protein is CASSLTGNEQFF. The CDR3 DNA is TGTGCCAGCAGCTTAACCGGCAATGAGCAGTTCTTC.

The CDR3 DNA follows: TGTGCCAGTAGTTTTACTAGCGGGAGAAGGTCTGAGCAGTTCTTC. It specifies CASSFTSGRRSEQFF. The V call is TRBV19, the J call TRBJ2-1, with 11 nucleotides matching TRBD2. J was trimmed by 9 bases and V by 5 bases; bases with no gene match: 9. The length of the CDR3 is 15 residues. The germline V gene encodes CDR1 LNHDA and CDR2 SQIVND (reference sequence).

This clone showed up just once. The J gene is TRBJ1-3, the V gene TRBV5-4; 8 nucleotides match TRBD1. Germline loops: CDR1 SGHNT, CDR2 YYREEE (reference sequence). This CDR3 is built from 15 residues. Trimming cost V 4 bases and J 3 bases; bases outside gene matches: 6. DNA of the CDR3: TGTGCCAGCAGCCGGGGACAGGAGCATGGAAACACCATATATTTT. Protein: CASSRGQEHGNTIYF.

This rearrangement joins TRBV11-3 to TRBJ2-2; 10 bases fit TRBD2. The CDR3 runs 16 residues. V lost 3 bases, J lost 1 base, and 2 bases stayed unmatched. Germline assignment: CDR1 SGHNT and CDR2 YENEEA. CDR3 in DNA: TGTGCCAGCAGCTTCATAGCGGGGGGGAACACCGGGGAGCTGTTTTTT. This translates into CASSFIAGGNTGELFF.

V usage is TRBV5-1 and J usage is TRBJ2-3; 9 nucleotides align to TRBD2. Unmatched junction bases numbered 7, after V lost 0 bases and J lost 2 bases. CDR1 and CDR2 from the germline V gene are SGHRS and YFSETQ. The CDR3 totals 17 residues. CDR3 in amino acids: CASSLGGLARVTDTQYF. As DNA, the CDR3 is TGCGCCAGCAGCTTGGGGGGACTAGCACGTGTCACAGATACGCAGTATTTT.